Below, 5 T cell receptor beta chains from the same sample are listed, as sequenced in a study of T cell responses to AZD1222 COVID-19 vaccine (dated by TCRdb to the early 2020s). According to the study, the label for this sample's time point signals: about 28 days (+/-7) after the second vaccine dose. The library was generated by the immunoSEQ multiplex PCR assay. TCRdb mirrors the immuneACCESS table, restricted to in-frame sequences. Some clones are absent from its copies; in checked studies, under half trace to an unresolved V gene, and the reason for the others is unknown. In this sample the table shows approximately 80,000 clones, 70% to 90% of which occur a single time. The ten largest clonotypes hold around 3.6% of the sample. The material sequenced was peripheral blood, taken 28 days after the second AZD1222 dose. The receptors were sampled from an adult who received the AZD1222 COVID-19 vaccine.

This chain joins TRBV29-1 and TRBJ1-4; TRBD1 is a possible D gene (5 bases). The CDR3 contains 13 residues. The V gene's germline CDR1 is SQVTM and CDR2 ANQGSEA. With 5 bases removed from V and 0 bases from J, the gap between germline ends came to 7 bases. The CDR3 region is CSVRDPTNEKLFF. Written as DNA, the CDR3 is TGCAGCGTTCGGGACCCAACTAATGAAAAACTGTTTTTT.

V usage is TRBV4-3 and J usage is TRBJ1-1; D is uncertain. CDR1 LGHNA and CDR2 YSLEER come from the germline V gene. The CDR3 covers 16 residues. Trimming shortened V by 1 base and J by 4 bases, and 16 bases separated the two germline ends. CDR3 protein: CASSQGSGGGSTEAFF. The CDR3 nucleotides are TGCGCCAGCAGCCAAGGGTCTGGTGGAGGGAGCACTGAAGCTTTCTTT.

The chain links TRBV11-2 to TRBJ1-2; 8 nucleotides align to TRBD1. The J segment lost 8 bases and the V segment lost 1 base, leaving 9 bases of the junction unmatched. CDR3 length: 15 residues. Germline assignment: CDR1 SGHAT and CDR2 FQNNGV. CDR3 sequence (DNA): TGTGCCAGCAGCTTAGCCGGGACAGGACGCCACGGCTACACCTTC. Amino acid sequence: CASSLAGTGRHGYTF.

This clone was counted once. J is TRBJ2-4 and V is TRBV11-1; TRBD1 matches 10 bases. CDR3 length: 12 residues. The V gene's germline CDR1 is SGHAT and CDR2 FQDESV (reference sequence). V lost 5 bases and J lost 9; bases outside the gene matches: 1. CDR3: CASSRTGGIQYF. CDR3 DNA: TGTGCCAGCAGCCGGACAGGGGGCATTCAGTACTTC. The variable domain in full, completed from reference TRBV11-1 and TRBJ2-4, reads EAEVAQSPRYKITEKSQAVAFWCDPISGHATLYWYRQILGQGPELLVQFQDESVVDDSQLPKDRFSAERLKGVDSTLKIQPAELGDSAMYLCASSRTGGIQYFGAGTRLSVL.

V is TRBV24-1 and J is TRBJ2-5; TRBD2 matches at 10 bases. The germline CDR1 and CDR2 sequences are KGHDR and SFDVKD. The trim removed 4 bases at V and 2 bases at J, leaving 6 bases unmatched. The CDR3 contains 16 residues. CDR3 protein: CATSEPGLALQETQYF. The CDR3 DNA is TGTGCCACCAGTGAACCGGGACTAGCGCTTCAAGAGACCCAGTACTTC.